Sequencing of this T cell receptor beta chain was carried out in a study of T cell repertoires in cytomegalovirus infection. Study-level background: Recently identified HLA-C-restricted and well-studied HLA-B-restricted CMV epitopes were used. CMV infection and matching HLA type were both indicated by public TCR beta signatures.

This clonotype was observed at least ten times. Its antigen is unknown. One entry per CDR3 protein, called by TCRdb with MiXCR from the reads. Of fewer than 950,000 distinct CDR3 sequences in the sample, approximately 30% were seen once. The germline V gene has CDR1 SGHVS and CDR2 FQNEAQ. Trimming took 1 base from V and 0 from J, leaving 9 bases between them. The CDR3 is 15 residues long. The chain is built from TRBV7-8 and TRBJ1-1; D call uncertain. The sequencing used cultured CD8+ T cells from PBMCs, collected from culture after CMV antigen stimulation. This clonotype originated in a human donor in good health (CMV status not recorded). Some clones in this sample may be carry-over from other donors' samples. CDR3 residues: CASSLGLGLNTEAFF. CDR3 bases: TGTGCCAGCAGCTTAGGGCTGGGTTTGAACACTGAAGCTTTCTTT.